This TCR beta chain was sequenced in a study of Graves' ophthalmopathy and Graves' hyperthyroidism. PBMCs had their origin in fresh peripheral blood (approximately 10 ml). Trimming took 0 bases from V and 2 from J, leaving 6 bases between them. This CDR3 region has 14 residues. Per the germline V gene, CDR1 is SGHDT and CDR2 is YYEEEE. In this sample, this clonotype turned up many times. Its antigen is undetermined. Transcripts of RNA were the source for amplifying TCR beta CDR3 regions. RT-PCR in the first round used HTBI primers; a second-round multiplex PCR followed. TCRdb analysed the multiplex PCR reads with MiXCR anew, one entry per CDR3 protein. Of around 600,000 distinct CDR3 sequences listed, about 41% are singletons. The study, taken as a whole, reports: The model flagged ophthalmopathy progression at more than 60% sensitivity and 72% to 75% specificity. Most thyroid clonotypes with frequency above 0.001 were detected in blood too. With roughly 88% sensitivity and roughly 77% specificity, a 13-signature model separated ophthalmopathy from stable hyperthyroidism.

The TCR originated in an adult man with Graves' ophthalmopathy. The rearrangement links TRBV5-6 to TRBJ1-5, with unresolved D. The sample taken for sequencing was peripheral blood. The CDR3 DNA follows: TGTGCCAGCAGCTTGGAGCAGCGCAATCAGCCCCAGCATTTT. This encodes CASSLEQRNQPQHF.